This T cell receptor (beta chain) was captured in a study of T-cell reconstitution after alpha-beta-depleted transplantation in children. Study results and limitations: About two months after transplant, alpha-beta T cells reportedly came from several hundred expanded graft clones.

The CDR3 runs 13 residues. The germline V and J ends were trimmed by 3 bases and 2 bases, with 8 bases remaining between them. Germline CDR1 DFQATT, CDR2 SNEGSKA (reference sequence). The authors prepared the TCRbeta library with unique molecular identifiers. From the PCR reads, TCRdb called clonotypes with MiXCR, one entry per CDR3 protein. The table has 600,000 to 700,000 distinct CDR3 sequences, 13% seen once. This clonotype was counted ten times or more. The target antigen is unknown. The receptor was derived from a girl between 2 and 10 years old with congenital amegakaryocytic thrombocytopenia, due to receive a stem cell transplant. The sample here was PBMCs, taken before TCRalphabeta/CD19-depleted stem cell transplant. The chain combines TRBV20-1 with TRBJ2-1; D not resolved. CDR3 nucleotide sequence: TGCAGTGCTAGTCAGGTCCCCTACAATGAGCAGTTCTTC. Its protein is CSASQVPYNEQFF.